A single sample gave rise to the 26 T cell receptor beta chains below, sequenced in a study of early T cells in non-severe SARS-CoV-2 infection. TCRdb itself ran the 5' RACE reads through MiXCR, one entry per CDR3 protein. The sample yields about 63,000 distinct CDR3 sequences, 10% to 15% seen once. The sequenced sample consisted of whole blood. These receptors all come from an adult who was a healthcare worker with PCR-confirmed SARS-CoV-2 infection or an uninfected control (not recorded which).

This chain joins TRBV5-6 and TRBJ1-1, with D tentatively TRBD1 (5 bases). The germline V gene has CDR1 SGHDT and CDR2 YYEEEE. The V and J ends lost 0 bases and 1 base respectively, with 16 bases between them. The CDR3 totals 17 residues. The CDR3 bases are TGTGCCAGCAGCTTGGCCGAGGGTCGGGACTGGAACACTGAAGCTTTCTTT. It translates to CASSLAEGRDWNTEAFF.

This clonotype was observed at least ten times. The junction does not match germline at one end; this may be a read error. The chain combines TRBV7-7 with TRBJ2-1; 7 bases match TRBD1. The CDR3 covers 13 residues. The germline gives CDR1 SSHAT, CDR2 FNYEAQ (reference sequence). Here the CDR3 DNA reads TGTGCTAGCAGCGCCGACAGGGACCATGAGCAGTTCTTC. It yields the protein CASSADRDHEQFF.

This clonotype was seen more than once but under ten times. The J gene is TRBJ2-7, the V gene TRBV6-5; 10 bases fit TRBD1. The CDR3 is made up of 13 amino acids. Germline loops: CDR1 MNHEY, CDR2 SVGAGI. The V segment lost 4 bases and the J segment 5 bases; nucleotides outside the gene matches: 2. This chain's CDR3 is CASSLTGGHEQYF. The CDR3 DNA reads as TGTGCCAGCAGTTTGACAGGGGGCCACGAGCAGTACTTC.

The rearrangement uses TRBV14 and TRBJ2-7; possible D gene TRBD2, 5 bases. The CDR3 is 12 amino acids. The V and J ends lost 4 bases and 9 bases respectively, with 13 bases between them. The germline gives CDR1 SGHDN, CDR2 FVKESK. The CDR3 DNA reads as TGTGCCAGCAGCCCCGCCCGGGCGGGGCAGTACTTC. Amino acids: CASSPARAGQYF.

This chain joins TRBV14 and TRBJ1-2; D remains unclear. Germline CDR1 SGHDN, CDR2 FVKESK. V was clipped by 0 bases and J by 5 bases, with 7 bases between them. The CDR3 runs 13 residues. The CDR3 DNA follows: TGTGCCAGCAGCCAAGACAGGAGTTATGGCTACACCTTC. Translating it yields CASSQDRSYGYTF.

This clonotype was detected many times. CDR3: CASSSQRASAGELFF. The CDR3 region has the DNA TGTGCCAGCAGCTCTCAAAGGGCCTCCGCCGGGGAGCTGTTTTTT. This chain uses TRBV7-2 with TRBJ2-2; D unresolved. Per germline, CDR1 SGHTA and CDR2 FQGNSA. Trimming left V 4 bases short and J 6 bases short, with 15 bases between. The CDR3 has 15 residues.

This clonotype appeared many times. V gene TRBV2 combines with J gene TRBJ2-7, with 10 bases identical to TRBD2. V shed 9 bases, J shed 0 bases, and the junction held 11 bases outside the gene matches. Germline loops: CDR1 SNHLY, CDR2 FYNNEI. This CDR3 has 16 residues. The CDR3 sequence is CASSGSGGILSYEQYF. In DNA, the CDR3 is TGTGCCAGTTCCGGTAGCGGGGGGATACTCTCCTACGAGCAGTACTTC.

This chain joins TRBV10-1 and TRBJ2-7; 7 bases line up with TRBD1. V lost 4 bases and J lost 5; bases outside the gene matches: 11. The CDR3 sequence is 15 residues long. From germline, CDR1 is WNHNN and CDR2 SYGVQD (reference sequence). CDR3 loop: CASSVGGTAANEQYF. The CDR3, as DNA: TGCGCCAGCAGTGTCGGTGGGACAGCCGCAAACGAGCAGTACTTC.

The chain recombines TRBV6-6 with TRBJ1-1; D gene unclear. The CDR3 sequence is 15 residues long. CDR1 is MNHNY and CDR2 is SVGAGI in the germline V gene (reference sequence). V lost 2 bases to trimming and J lost 1 base, with 11 bases between them. CDR3 amino acids: CASSYPGPQNTEAFF. DNA of the CDR3: TGTGCCAGCAGTTACCCCGGACCGCAGAACACTGAAGCTTTCTTT.

The chain employs TRBV28 and TRBJ1-1; possibly TRBD1 for D (6 bases). The germline V gene has CDR1 MDHEN and CDR2 SYDVKM. CDR3 length: 15 residues. The V end lost 6 bases, the J end lost 7 bases, and 21 bases lay between the germline ends. In DNA form, the CDR3 reads TGTGCCAGCAGCCAATGGGGGGCGGGATTCTATGAAGCTTTCTTT. Amino acid sequence: CASSQWGAGFYEAFF.

This clonotype was observed many times. The chain recombines TRBV20-1 with TRBJ1-1; perhaps TRBD1 as D (5 bases). Trimming pared 3 bases from V and 0 bases from J, leaving 14 bases between. The CDR3 sequence is 15 residues long. The germline gives CDR1 DFQATT, CDR2 SNEGSKA (reference sequence). The CDR3 here is CSARAWAGMNTEAFF. The CDR3 nucleotides are TGCAGTGCTAGGGCCTGGGCAGGGATGAACACTGAAGCTTTCTTT.

As for this clonotype: A much larger clone differs from this one at a single base, so this may be a read error. The CDR3 region has the DNA TGCTCCTACAGGGGGATCTATGGCTACACCTTC. Translating gives CSYRGIYGYTF. This sequence joins TRBV20-1 and TRBJ1-2; 8 bases agree with TRBD1. Germline loops: CDR1 DFQATT, CDR2 SNEGSKA (reference sequence). The CDR3 has 11 amino acids.

The rearrangement uses TRBV7-6 and TRBJ2-5; D is unclear. Germline CDR1 is SGHVS and CDR2 is FNYEAQ. The CDR3 is 12 residues long. Trimming pared 6 bases from V and 4 bases from J, leaving 9 bases between. CDR3 loop: CASSSGAETQYF. CDR3 DNA: TGTGCCAGCAGTTCAGGCGCAGAGACCCAGTACTTC.

In this sample, this clonotype turned up many times. The rearrangement uses TRBV7-2 and TRBJ2-7, with 7 bases that match TRBD1. The CDR3 loop spans 15 amino acids. J gave up 12 bases and V 3 bases, and 17 bases lay outside the gene matches. CDR1 is SGHTA, CDR2 FQGNSA, per germline. CDR3 residues: CASSLDGTEQRRRYF. The CDR3 DNA reads TGTGCCAGCAGCTTGGACGGGACAGAACAACGGAGGAGGTACTTC.

This clonotype was picked up many times. The chain carries TRBV24-1 and TRBJ2-3; D is undetermined. Germline loops: CDR1 KGHDR, CDR2 SFDVKD. This CDR3 has 11 residues. V was cut by 4 bases and J by 3 bases, with 1 base left in between. The CDR3 DNA reads as TGTGCCACCAGTGAGACAGATACGCAGTATTTT. Protein: CATSETDTQYF.

This clonotype was seen ten or more times. The chain is built from TRBV6-5 and TRBJ2-3; 8 nucleotides agree with TRBD2. Trimming at V came to 5 bases and at J to 5 bases, leaving 12 bases not matched to a gene. The germline gives CDR1 MNHEY, CDR2 SVGAGI. The CDR3 sequence is 16 residues long. The CDR3 DNA follows: TGTGCCAGCAGTCGGGCGGGGGGCCGGTCGGGAGATACGCAGTATTTT. The encoded protein is CASSRAGGRSGDTQYF.

This clonotype has just a few counts. This rearrangement joins TRBV5-4 to TRBJ1-6; the match to TRBD1 covers 8 bases. The CDR3 has 16 residues. Trimming at V came to 4 bases and at J to 1 base, leaving 4 bases not matched to a gene. Germline V gene lookup returns CDR1 SGHNT and CDR2 YYREEE (reference sequence). This chain's CDR3 is CASSPGTGSYNSPLHF. The CDR3 DNA follows: TGTGCCAGCAGCCCCGGGACAGGATCCTATAATTCACCCCTCCACTTT.

This clonotype has ten or more counts. The chain combines TRBV9 with TRBJ1-1, with 8 bases matching TRBD1. Losses at the gene ends were 0 bases for V and 4 bases for J; bases not matched to a gene: 5. The CDR3 covers 15 residues. The germline V gene encodes CDR1 SGDLS and CDR2 YYNGEE. CDR3 bases: TGTGCCAGCAGCGTAGCTGGCAGGGGGCCCACTGAAGCTTTCTTT. Translated, it gives CASSVAGRGPTEAFF. The variable domain in full, with the rest retrieved from reference TRBV9 and TRBJ1-1, is DSGVTQTPKHLITATGQRVTLRCSPRSGDLSVYWYQQSLDQGLQFLIQYYNGEERAKGNILERFSAQQFPDLHSELNLSSLELGDSALYFCASSVAGRGPTEAFFGQGTRLTVV.

This clonotype showed up many times. This rearrangement joins TRBV20-1 to TRBJ2-1; D may match TRBD1 or TRBD2 (6 bases each). CDR3 size: 11 residues. V dropped 6 bases and J dropped 16 bases, with 19 bases sitting between them. Germline V gene data show CDR1 as DFQATT and CDR2 as SNEGSKA (reference sequence). In DNA, the CDR3 is TGCAGTGCCCCTAGGGGGGCTCGCCCCTTCTTC. Amino acid sequence: CSAPRGARPFF.

This clonotype is termed medium-sized. The chain joins TRBV20-1 to TRBJ1-5; 12 bases are shared with TRBD1. Germline V gene lookup returns CDR1 DFQATT and CDR2 SNEGSKA (reference sequence). The CDR3 runs 16 residues. Germline trimming cut 0 bases from V and 11 bases from J; bases unmatched to any gene: 11. CDR3 protein: CSARDPGTGGLEAQHF. The CDR3 DNA is TGCAGTGCTAGAGATCCCGGGACAGGGGGCCTTGAGGCCCAGCATTTT.

This chain uses TRBV7-9 with TRBJ2-7, with D unresolved. V dropped 5 bases and J dropped 4 bases, with 12 bases sitting between them. The CDR3 spans 13 residues. CDR1 is SEHNR and CDR2 is FQNEAQ in the germline V gene (reference sequence). Written as DNA, the CDR3 is TGTGCCAGCAGCCCAGAGGTCCAGTACGAGCAGTACTTC. The encoded protein is CASSPEVQYEQYF. Drawing the rest from reference TRBV7-9 and TRBJ2-7, the complete variable domain is DTGVSQNPRHKITKRGQNVTFRCDPISEHNRLYWYRQTLGQGPEFLTYFQNEAQLEKSRLLSDRFSAERPKGSFSTLEIQRTEQGDSAMYLCASSPEVQYEQYFGPGTRLTVT.

V is TRBV7-2 and J is TRBJ2-1; D gene ambiguous. The CDR3 has 14 amino acids. V was shortened by 5 bases and J by 0 bases, with 8 bases between the two germline ends. CDR1 and CDR2 (germline): SGHTA, FQGNSA. The CDR3 loop is CASSPSGSYNEQFF. The CDR3 DNA follows: TGTGCCAGCAGCCCCTCGGGCTCCTACAATGAGCAGTTCTTC. The full variable domain, with the rest looked up from reference TRBV7-2 and TRBJ2-1, is GAGVSQSPSNKVTEKGKDVELRCDPISGHTALYWYRQSLGQGLEFLIYFQGNSAPDKSGLPSDRFSAERTGGSVSTLTIQRTQQEDSAVYLCASSPSGSYNEQFFGPGTRLTVL.

This clonotype came up once. The rearrangement links TRBV11-2 to TRBJ2-7, with 14 bases that match TRBD2. V trimming: 4 bases; J trimming: 6 bases; junction bases outside the gene matches: 8. The length of the CDR3 is 16 residues. Germline V gives CDR1 SGHAT, CDR2 FQNNGV. In DNA form, the CDR3 reads TGTGCCAGCAGCTCAGGGGGACTAGCGGGGGTAGCCGAGCAGTACTTC. Translation: CASSSGGLAGVAEQYF. The entire variable domain, with the rest obtained from reference TRBV11-2 and TRBJ2-7, is as follows: EAGVAQSPRYKIIEKRQSVAFWCNPISGHATLYWYQQILGQGPKLLIQFQNNGVVDDSQLPKDRFSAERLKGVDSTLKIQPAKLEDSAVYLCASSSGGLAGVAEQYFGPGTRLTVT.

This clonotype showed up just once. A clone one base away is much larger, so this may be a read error. CDR3 in DNA: TGTGCCAGCAGGCCGGGACAGAAGTTCACTGAAGCTTACTTT. Translated, it gives CASRPGQKFTEAYF. The chain employs TRBV7-8 and TRBJ1-1; 7 nucleotides align to TRBD1. Germline V gene data show CDR1 as SGHVS and CDR2 as FQNEAQ. The CDR3 extends over 14 amino acids.

Many counts were recorded for this clonotype. The J gene is TRBJ2-4, the V gene TRBV7-8; the D is unclear. V was pared by 0 bases and J by 1 base, with 4 bases between. The CDR3 contains 14 residues. Germline CDR1 reads SGHVS; CDR2 reads FQNEAQ. This CDR3 is CASSLAPAKNIQYF. The CDR3 nucleotides read TGTGCCAGCAGCTTAGCACCCGCCAAAAACATTCAGTACTTC. The full variable domain, completed using reference TRBV7-8 and TRBJ2-4, is GAGVSQSPRYKVAKRGQDVALRCDPISGHVSLFWYQQALGQGPEFLTYFQNEAQLDKSGLPSDRFFAERPEGSVSTLKIQRTQQEDSAVYLCASSLAPAKNIQYFGAGTRLSVL.

A word on this clonotype: A read error is possible here, since a much larger clone lies one base away. The chain has TRBV7-8 and TRBJ1-1; 10 bases match TRBD1. The germline gives CDR1 SGHVS, CDR2 FQNEAQ. The CDR3 is 12 amino acids. The CDR3 bases are TGTGTCAGCAGCGCAAGGACAGGGGGTGTTTTCTTT. Translation: CVSSARTGGVFF.